Each of the 10 T cell receptor beta chains below was sequenced from the same sample in a study of T cells in Graves' hyperthyroidism and ophthalmopathy. Template material for amplifying TCR beta CDR3 regions consisted of RNA transcripts. Researchers ran a first-round RT-PCR on the TCR CDR3 using the HTBI primer set. TCRdb re-called the multiplex PCR reads with MiXCR, one entry per CDR3 protein. The sample contains more than 550,000 distinct CDR3 sequences, 15% to 20% of which appear only once. The specimen was blood. The receptor source for this set is a woman in her fifties or sixties with Graves' hyperthyroidism that later progressed to Graves' ophthalmopathy.

This rearrangement joins TRBV3-1 to TRBJ2-2; 8 bases match TRBD2. The germline gives CDR1 LGHDT, CDR2 YNNKEL (reference sequence). The V and J ends lost 4 bases and 6 bases, in that order; junction bases with no gene match: 4. CDR3 size: 14 residues. Here the CDR3 DNA reads TGTGCCAGCAGCCCCCGGGGGGGGCCCGGGGAGCTGTTTTTT. It codes for CASSPRGGPGELFF.

This clonotype was picked up a small number of times. This CDR3 is CASSPPVTGGRYEQYF. CDR3 nucleotides: TGTGCCAGCTCACCCCCCGTGACAGGGGGCCGGTACGAGCAGTACTTC. This rearrangement joins TRBV18 to TRBJ2-7; 10 bases map to TRBD1. The ends lost 3 bases at V and 4 bases at J; junction bases unmatched: 9. Germline CDR1 and CDR2: KGHSH and LQKENI. The CDR3 runs 16 residues.

This clonotype was seen ten or more times. The rearrangement links TRBV5-1 to TRBJ1-1, with 9 positions matching TRBD1. The CDR3 covers 15 residues. V was pared by 0 bases and J by 4 bases, with 4 bases of the junction left unmatched. Germline assignment: CDR1 SGHRS and CDR2 YFSETQ. The CDR3 DNA reads as TGCGCCAGCAGCTTGGACAGGGGGCGCGGCACTGAAGCTTTCTTT. Residues: CASSLDRGRGTEAFF. Full variable domain (outside the CDR3, taken from reference TRBV5-1 and TRBJ1-1): KAGVTQTPRYLIKTRGQQVTLSCSPISGHRSVSWYQQTPGQGLQFLFEYFSETQRNKGNFPGRFSGRQFSNSRSEMNVSTLELGDSALYLCASSLDRGRGTEAFFGQGTRLTVV.

This clonotype was found a few times. The chain is built from TRBV20-1 and TRBJ2-1; 7 nucleotides align to TRBD1. Trimming cost V 3 bases and J 9 bases; bases outside gene matches: 2. Germline V gives CDR1 DFQATT, CDR2 SNEGSKA (reference sequence). The CDR3 sequence is 11 residues long. CDR3 coding DNA: TGCAGTGCTAGGACAGGGAGTGAGCAGTTCTTC. This codes for CSARTGSEQFF.

This clonotype was counted ten times or more. The rearrangement joins TRBV20-1 to TRBJ2-3; 11 bases align to TRBD2. Germline CDR1 reads DFQATT; CDR2 reads SNEGSKA (reference sequence). With V trimmed by 0 bases and J by 1 base, 3 bases remained unmatched. This CDR3 is 16 amino acids long. CDR3 sequence: CSARDRGLAGTDTQYF. The CDR3, as DNA: TGCAGTGCTAGAGATCGGGGACTAGCGGGCACAGATACGCAGTATTTT.

This chain links TRBV20-1 with TRBJ2-1, with 8 bases identical to TRBD1. V lost 6 bases to trimming and J lost 5 bases; unmatched junction nucleotides: 9. This CDR3 has 14 amino acids. Germline V gene data show CDR1 as DFQATT and CDR2 as SNEGSKA (reference sequence). The CDR3 reads CSATMDRADNEQFF. The CDR3 DNA follows: TGCAGTGCCACCATGGACAGGGCCGACAATGAGCAGTTCTTC.

This chain joins TRBV9 and TRBJ2-2; a possible D gene is TRBD2 (5 bases). In germline, CDR1 is SGDLS, CDR2 YYNGEE. V was trimmed by 1 base and J by 0 bases, leaving 10 bases between them. The CDR3 runs 16 residues. As DNA, the CDR3 is TGTGCCAGCAGCGTATTTCGGGATGCGAACACCGGGGAGCTGTTTTTT. Translated, it gives CASSVFRDANTGELFF.

This clonotype has a count of ten or more. The V and J genes are TRBV7-9 and TRBJ1-2; D is ambiguous. V was trimmed by 1 base and J by 5 bases, leaving 14 bases between them. CDR1 is SEHNR, CDR2 FQNEAQ, per germline (reference sequence). The CDR3 runs 15 residues. DNA for the CDR3: TGTGCCAGCAGCTTAGTGAGTTACCAGGCATATGGCTACACCTTC. Amino acid sequence: CASSLVSYQAYGYTF.

The sample holds many counts of this clonotype. The chain couples TRBV5-1 to TRBJ1-1; no reliable D call. This CDR3 region has 17 residues. Germline V lookup: CDR1 SGHRS, CDR2 YFSETQ. With 0 bases removed from V and 1 base from J, the gap between germline ends came to 16 bases. The CDR3 spells CASSLAGGIHENTEAFF. CDR3 in DNA: TGCGCCAGCAGCTTGGCTGGTGGGATTCATGAGAACACTGAAGCTTTCTTT.

This chain links TRBV7-9 with TRBJ2-4; 7 bases agree with TRBD1. Germline V lookup: CDR1 SEHNR, CDR2 FQNEAQ (reference sequence). The length of the CDR3 is 16 residues. Trimming at V came to 5 bases and at J to 0 bases, leaving 7 bases not matched to a gene. This chain's CDR3 is CASSARQGVAKNIQYF. CDR3 DNA sequence: TGTGCCAGCAGCGCCCGACAGGGCGTAGCCAAAAACATTCAGTACTTC.